Sequencing of this T cell receptor (beta chain) was carried out in a study of metastatic and nonmetastatic thyroid tumors. Per the authors' pipeline: A papillary thyroid cancer distant-metastasis classifier was built from CDR3 differences across clinicopathological groups. TCRdb redid the clone calls on the PCR reads using MiXCR. TCRdb's processing, not the authors' own work, is the source of the V and J calls. Here the sample spans tens of thousands of clones, about 40% being singletons. The ends were cut back, 4 bases at V and 1 base at J, with 12 bases in the middle. Germline CDR1 reads KGHDR; CDR2 reads SFDVKD. The CDR3 is 15 residues long. This clone was found a few times. Prior to thyroid surgery, none of the patients had received any treatment.

The chain joins TRBV24-1 to TRBJ1-1; D possibly corresponds to TRBD1 (6 bases). Specimen: blood. This sequence originates from a male donor with papillary thyroid cancer or a benign thyroid nodule (not recorded which). Some clones in this sample may be carry-over from other donors' samples. The CDR3 loop reads CATSESGHPNTEAFF. CDR3 DNA sequence: TGTGCCACCAGTGAATCGGGACACCCGAACACTGAAGCTTTCTTT.